This T cell receptor (beta chain) was captured by sequencing in a study of blood T cell repertoires in COVID-19. CDR1 and CDR2 from the germline V gene are SGHTA and FQGNSA. V was cut by 4 bases and J by 3 bases, with 24 bases left in between. The CDR3 is 18 amino acids. Clones were sequenced by immunoSEQ multiplex PCR, and TCRdb holds only the in-frame ones, with some missing. The sample yields more than 200,000 clones, 75% to 90% seen once. The material sequenced was peripheral blood. This receptor was obtained from a man aged 25 to 45 with active or convalescent COVID-19. The chain combines TRBV7-2 with TRBJ1-1; D possibly corresponds to TRBD1 (6 bases). CDR3 amino acids: CASSSRWGPRIRDTEAFF. The CDR3 nucleotides are TGTGCCAGCAGCTCAAGGTGGGGGCCCCGCATAAGGGACACTGAAGCTTTCTTT.